A single TCR beta chain is shown here with its context. TCRdb's table, derived via immunoSEQ multiplex PCR, lists solely in-frame clones and lacks some. Counted here are around 190,000 clones, 84% occurring once; the ten biggest clones make up under 4%. The sample belongs to a study of blood T cell repertoires in COVID-19. Trimming left V 4 bases short and J 0 bases short, with 11 bases between. The CDR3 totals 15 residues. Germline CDR1 and CDR2: SNHLY and FYNNEI. The sequencing input was PBMCs or T cells enriched from blood (not recorded which). This chain uses TRBV2 with TRBJ2-3; TRBD2 is a possible D gene (7 bases). The sequence was obtained from a woman younger than 45 who had been exposed to COVID-19. This CDR3 reads CASSGGGRSTDTQYF. The CDR3 DNA is TGTGCCAGCAGTGGGGGGGGGCGGAGCACAGATACGCAGTATTTT.